This T cell receptor (beta chain) is drawn from a study of patients and donors after allogeneic stem cell transplantation. MiXCR was run by TCRdb on the RT-PCR reads, yielding one entry per CDR3 protein. The sample gives 400,000 to 450,000 distinct CDR3 sequences, roughly 17% of which show up once; less than 8.5% is in the top ten. This clonotype was counted between two and nine times. CDR1 and CDR2 (germline): MNHEY, SMNVEV (reference sequence). The CDR3 covers 15 residues. Trimming left V 3 bases short and J 0 bases short, with 12 bases between. This clonotype was sampled from a human donor who was either an allogeneic HSCT recipient or a stem cell or donor lymphocyte infusion donor (not recorded which). It is not recorded whose cells these are; they may come from a transplant donor. Sample: blood, either unsorted or a sorted T cell fraction (not recorded which). V is TRBV27 and J is TRBJ2-7, with TRBD1 as a possible D gene (6 bases). The CDR3 DNA is TGTGCCAGCAGTTTTCGACAGGCAAGCTCCTACGAGCAGTACTTC. Residues: CASSFRQASSYEQYF.